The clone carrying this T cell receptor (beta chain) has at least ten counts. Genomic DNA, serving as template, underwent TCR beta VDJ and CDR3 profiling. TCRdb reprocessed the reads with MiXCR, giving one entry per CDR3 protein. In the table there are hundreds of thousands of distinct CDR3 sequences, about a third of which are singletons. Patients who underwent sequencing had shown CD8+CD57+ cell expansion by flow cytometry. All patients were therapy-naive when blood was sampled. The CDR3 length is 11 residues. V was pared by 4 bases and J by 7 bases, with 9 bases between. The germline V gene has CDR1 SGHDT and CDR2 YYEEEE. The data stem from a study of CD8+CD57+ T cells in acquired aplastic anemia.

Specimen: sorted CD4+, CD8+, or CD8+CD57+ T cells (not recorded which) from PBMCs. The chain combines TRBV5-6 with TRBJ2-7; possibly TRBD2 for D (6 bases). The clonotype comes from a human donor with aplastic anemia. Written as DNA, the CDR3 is TGTGCCAGCAGCCTAGCGCGGGAGCAGTACTTC. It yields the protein CASSLAREQYF. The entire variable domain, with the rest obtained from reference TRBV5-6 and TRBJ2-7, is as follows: DAGVTQSPTHLIKTRGQQVTLRCSPKSGHDTVSWYQQALGQGPQFIFQYYEEEERQRGNFPDRFSGHQFPNYSSELNVNALLLGDSALYLCASSLAREQYFGPGTRLTVT.